This T cell receptor (beta chain) was retrieved from a study of metastatic and nonmetastatic thyroid tumors. Study-level background: Patients with malignant and benign thyroid disease provided blood and tumor or nodule tissue, whose repertoires were compared. Whole-study findings and limits: A significant increase in TCR beta diversity was reportedly seen in malignant thyroid tumors relative to benign nodules, in blood and tumor.

Germline assignment: CDR1 SNHLY and CDR2 FYNNEI. The V gene lost 2 bases and the J gene lost 7 bases, with 14 bases spanning the gap. The CDR3 spans 14 residues. Worth noting for this clone: Its antigen is currently unknown.

Using MiXCR, TCRdb re-called clones from the PCR reads. The sample lists about 9,900 clones; about a tenth were seen once. The entire patient cohort was treatment-naive prior to thyroid surgery. Source material: tumor tissue. The rearrangement links TRBV2 to TRBJ1-2; D not certain. The TCR was taken from a female donor with papillary thyroid cancer or a benign thyroid nodule (not recorded which). Some clones in this sample may be carry-over from other donors' samples. The chain's CDR3 is CASSECNKDCGYTF. CDR3 sequence (DNA): TGTGCCAGCAGTGAATGCAACAAGGACTGTGGCTACACCTTC.